This TCR beta chain comes out of a study of control samples from healthy donors and cancer patients. CDR3 length: 14 amino acids. CDR1 is MGHDK and CDR2 is SYGVNS in the germline V gene. V was pared by 1 base and J by 4 bases, with 10 bases between. Assay: immunoSEQ multiplex PCR; the TCRdb copy retains only in-frame clones and omits some. The sample has some 130,000 clones; over 75% are singletons. V is TRBV25-1 and J is TRBJ1-1; D ambiguous. This clonotype was obtained from a man in his forties or fifties in good health. Sequenced input: blood. The CDR3 nucleotides are TGTGCCAGCAGTGAATTCGGCGGGAGCACTGAAGCTTTCTTT. Its protein product is CASSEFGGSTEAFF.